The 9 T cell receptor beta chains below were found in one sample sequenced in a study of beta chain features in type 1 diabetes. As every portion of the isolated RNA was reverse transcribed, the sequencing read expressed TCRB transcripts. Measured with immunoSEQ multiplex PCR; TCRdb has only the in-frame clones, and not every one. Found here are hundreds of thousands of clones, roughly 8% of them singletons; the top ten hold less than 0.45%. Sequencing was done on a sample of central memory CD4+ T cells from blood. These receptors came from a woman in her late teens or twenties in good health.

This chain connects TRBV5-1 to TRBJ2-4, with a tentative D call TRBD2 (5 bases). Trimming pared 4 bases from V and 0 bases from J, leaving 11 bases between. The germline V gene encodes CDR1 SGHRS and CDR2 YFSETQ. This CDR3 has 15 amino acids. The DNA for the CDR3 is TGCGCCAGCAGCAAGAGCGAGGGAGCCAAAAACATTCAGTACTTC. Its protein is CASSKSEGAKNIQYF.

The CDR3 is CASSKAGSGTGELFF. The CDR3, as DNA: TGTGCCAGCAGCAAAGCGGGAAGTGGCACCGGGGAGCTGTTTTTT. J is TRBJ2-2 and V is TRBV6-5; TRBD2 matches at 7 bases. Germline V gene sequence: CDR1 MNHEY, CDR2 SVGAGI. CDR3 length: 15 amino acids. Unmatched junction bases numbered 8, after V lost 6 bases and J lost 4 bases.

This clone has more than one count but fewer than ten. The V and J genes are TRBV28 and TRBJ2-7; TRBD1 matches 9 bases. This CDR3 is built from 15 residues. The ends lost 6 bases at V and 2 bases at J; junction bases unmatched: 8. In germline, CDR1 is MDHEN, CDR2 SYDVKM. The CDR3 loop is CASSVFGTGPYEQYF. The CDR3 nucleotides are TGTGCCAGCAGCGTTTTCGGGACAGGGCCCTACGAGCAGTACTTC.

The sample holds a few counts of this clone. This chain joins TRBV14 and TRBJ2-7; D is unresolved. With 0 bases removed from V and 4 bases from J, the gap between germline ends came to 4 bases. The CDR3 covers 12 residues. The germline V gene encodes CDR1 SGHDN and CDR2 FVKESK. In nucleotides, the CDR3 is TGTGCCAGCAGCCAAGATCCTTACGAGCAGTACTTC. This sequence encodes CASSQDPYEQYF.

There are a few counts of this clone. The chain carries TRBV19 and TRBJ2-6, with D possibly matching TRBD1 (6 bases). This CDR3 spans 15 amino acids. Trimming took 9 bases from V and 0 from J, leaving 12 bases between them. Germline loops: CDR1 LNHDA, CDR2 SQIVND (reference sequence). CDR3 sequence (DNA): TGTGCCAGCTGGGACACCAGCTCTGGGGCCAACGTCCTGACTTTC. It codes for CASWDTSSGANVLTF.

V is TRBV11-2 and J is TRBJ1-1; no definite D call. CDR1 is SGHAT and CDR2 is FQNNGV in the germline V gene. This CDR3 has 13 amino acids. Trimming took off 0 bases at V and 4 bases at J, with 6 bases between the two ends. CDR3 DNA sequence: TGTGCCAGCAGCTTAGAGAGGACCACTGAAGCTTTCTTT. Protein: CASSLERTTEAFF.

The chain joins TRBV28 to TRBJ1-5; D is undetermined. The germline V gene has CDR1 MDHEN and CDR2 SYDVKM. Trimming removed 6 bases from V and 2 bases from J, with 14 bases in between. The CDR3 contains 15 residues. CDR3 DNA sequence: TGTGCCAGCAGCCCGGGCGCCGGGGGCAATCAGCCCCAGCATTTT. Its translation: CASSPGAGGNQPQHF.

The CDR3 region has the DNA TGTGCCAGCAGTGACTGGGGCAGTCTAACCACAGATACGCAGTATTTT. Translated: CASSDWGSLTTDTQYF. The J gene is TRBJ2-3, the V gene TRBV25-1; D may be TRBD1 (5 bases). V dropped 3 bases and J dropped 2 bases, with 15 bases sitting between them. The germline gives CDR1 MGHDK, CDR2 SYGVNS. The CDR3 is 16 amino acids.

The chain is built from TRBV6-6 and TRBJ2-5; D remains ambiguous. Germline lookup yields CDR1 MNHNY and CDR2 SVGAGI (reference sequence). V was shortened by 4 bases and J by 4 bases, with 10 bases between the two germline ends. The CDR3 consists of 13 residues. CDR3: CASSLPMLETQYF. The CDR3 DNA reads as TGTGCCAGCAGTTTGCCGATGTTAGAGACCCAGTACTTC.